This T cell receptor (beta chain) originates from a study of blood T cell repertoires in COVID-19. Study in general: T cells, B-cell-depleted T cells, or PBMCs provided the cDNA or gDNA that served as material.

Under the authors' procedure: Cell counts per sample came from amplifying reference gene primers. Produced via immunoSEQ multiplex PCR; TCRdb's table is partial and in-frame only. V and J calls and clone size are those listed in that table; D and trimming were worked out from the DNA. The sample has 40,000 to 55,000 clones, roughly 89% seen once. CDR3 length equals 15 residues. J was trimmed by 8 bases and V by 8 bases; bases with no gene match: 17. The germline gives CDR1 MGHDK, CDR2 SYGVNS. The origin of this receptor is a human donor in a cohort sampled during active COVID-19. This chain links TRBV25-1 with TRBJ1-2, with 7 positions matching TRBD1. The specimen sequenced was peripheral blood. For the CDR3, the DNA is TGTGCCAGCCTACCCCCGGGACAGCCTACGAGGGGCTACACCTTC. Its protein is CASLPPGQPTRGYTF.